This TCR beta chain appears in the sequencing data of a study of Graves' ophthalmopathy and Graves' hyperthyroidism. Turning to the study itself: In this cohort's terms, stable hyperthyroidism meant no ophthalmopathy by 18 months of follow-up. General study results and limits: At just under 71% sensitivity and approximately 74% specificity, the model predicted progression of the ophthalmopathy. In blood, most expanded thyroid clonotypes above 0.001 frequency were also detected.

This clonotype was counted at least ten times. Its antigen is not identified. CDR3 length equals 12 residues. Germline-derived CDR1 and CDR2 are LGHDT and YNNKEL (reference sequence). Between the trimmed V and J ends, which lost 1 base and 2 bases, there was a span of 3 bases. Amplification of TCR beta CDR3 regions used RNA transcripts. Second-round multiplex PCR came after first-round RT-PCR with HTBI primers. MiXCR, run by TCRdb on the multiplex PCR reads, gives a single entry per CDR3 protein. The sample holds approximately 540,000 distinct CDR3 sequences, approximately 35% seen once. Material for sequencing was peripheral blood or thyroid tissue (not recorded which). This TCR was recovered from an adult man with Graves' hyperthyroidism. The V gene is TRBV3-1, the J gene TRBJ2-7; the D is unclear. CDR3 region: CASSQGAYEQYF. CDR3 sequence (DNA): TGTGCCAGCAGCCAAGGCGCCTACGAGCAGTACTTC.